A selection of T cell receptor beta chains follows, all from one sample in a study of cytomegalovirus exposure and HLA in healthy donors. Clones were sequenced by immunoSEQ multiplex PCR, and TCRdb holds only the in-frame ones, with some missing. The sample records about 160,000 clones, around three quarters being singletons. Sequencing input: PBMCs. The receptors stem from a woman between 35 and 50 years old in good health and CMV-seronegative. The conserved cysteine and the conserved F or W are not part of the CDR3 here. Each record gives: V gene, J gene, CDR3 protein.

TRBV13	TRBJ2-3	ASSLWGQTSTDTQY
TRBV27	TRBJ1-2	ASSVDRSYYGYT
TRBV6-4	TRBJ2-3	ASSNSRGAGTVTDTQY
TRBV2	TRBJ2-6	ASSEGQGSSSGANVLT
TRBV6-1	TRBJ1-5	ASRERDSPNQPQH
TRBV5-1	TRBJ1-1	ASSTGTGRNTEAF
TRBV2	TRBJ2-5	ASSGLTATETQY
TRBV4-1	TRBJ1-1	ASSPRSGRGGFKNTEAF
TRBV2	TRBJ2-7	ASSFRELFYEQY
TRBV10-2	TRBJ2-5	ASSEPPGLAGGGTQY
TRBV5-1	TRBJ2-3	ASSVAPGADTQY
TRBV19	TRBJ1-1	ASSPGGVFTEAF
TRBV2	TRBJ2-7	ASSAKRGTGGYEQY
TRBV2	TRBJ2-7	ASSANRDEY
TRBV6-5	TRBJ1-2	ATKDSPYGYT